The present T cell receptor (beta chain) was sequenced within a study of T cell responses to AZD1222 COVID-19 vaccine. General observations from the study: Close to half of spike-specific TCRs reportedly recognize unmutated variant regions. The study sampled repertoires only after the peak T cell response. Baseline seropositivity characterized only 5 or 6 AZD1222 recipients. A mostly white British donor set with more females was recruited, and clonal diversity was possibly underestimated.

Sequencing was performed with immunoSEQ multiplex PCR; in TCRdb, only in-frame clones are kept and a portion is missing. The top ten clones hold roughly an eighth of a sample with 55,000 to 75,000 clones, about three quarters of them seen once. This CDR3 region has 14 residues. Germline V gives CDR1 ENHRY, CDR2 SYGVKD. V shed 6 bases and J shed 2 bases, with 11 bases lying between them. As concerns this clone: Antigen unknown.

The material sequenced was peripheral blood, taken on day 0 of AZD1222 vaccination. V gene TRBV10-3 combines with J gene TRBJ1-3; D gene uncertain. The sequence was obtained from an adult in good health. The CDR3 nucleotides read TGTGCCATCAGGGAAGGTCTTGCTGGAAACACCATATATTTT. It is translated as CAIREGLAGNTIYF.